This entry lists 30 T cell receptor beta chains sequenced from one sample in a study of regulatory T cells in long-lasting Graves disease. This sample's time point: newly diagnosed GD, antithyroid drugs for less than 3 months. RNA extracted from PBMCs served as the sequencing template. Construction of the TCR beta libraries employed iRepertoire HTBI primers in conjunction with Arm-PCR of CDR3 regions. TCRdb recomputed calls from the multiplex PCR reads with MiXCR, one row per CDR3 protein. The table has 350,000 to 500,000 distinct CDR3 sequences, approximately 15% seen once; the top ten hold under 20%. These data were also reused for a study on T cells in Graves' hyperthyroidism and ophthalmopathy.

The sequenced sample was peripheral blood mononuclear cells (PBMCs), obtained at new diagnosis, from a patient treated with antithyroid drugs. The receptors originated from a woman in her forties or fifties with Graves disease.

The V and J genes are TRBV10-3 and TRBJ2-3; D unresolved. This CDR3 contains 14 residues. Trimming removed 3 bases at V and 4 bases at J, with 11 bases between. Germline assignment: CDR1 ENHRY and CDR2 SYGVKD. CDR3 sequence (DNA): TGTGCCATCAGTGAACCAGCCCGGCCAGATACGCAGTATTTT. Protein sequence: CAISEPARPDTQYF.

The chain couples TRBV2 to TRBJ2-1; 10 bases agree with TRBD1. The CDR3 consists of 14 residues. Looked up from germline, CDR1 is SNHLY and CDR2 is FYNNEI. The V gene end was trimmed by 3 bases and the J gene end by 6 bases; junction bases not matched to a gene: 2. CDR3 in amino acids: CASSEGTGVNEQFF. As DNA, the CDR3 is TGTGCCAGCAGTGAGGGGACAGGGGTCAATGAGCAGTTCTTC.

This clonotype has at least ten counts. The chain carries TRBV28 and TRBJ2-7; a possible D gene is TRBD1 (6 bases). CDR1 MDHEN and CDR2 SYDVKM come from the germline V gene. This CDR3 spans 15 amino acids. Trimming took off 6 bases at V and 4 bases at J, with 19 bases between the two ends. The CDR3 sequence: CASSNIRDISYEQYF. CDR3 coding DNA: TGTGCCAGCAGCAACATCCGGGACATCTCGTACGAGCAGTACTTC.

This clonotype was recorded a few times. Sequence at one end of the junction differs from germline and may be a read error. The V and J genes are TRBV20-1 and TRBJ2-3; D may be TRBD2 (5 bases). The germline V gene has CDR1 DFQATT and CDR2 SNEGSKA (reference sequence). This CDR3 has 16 amino acids. CDR3 sequence reads: CSASRSRHGGTDAQYF. The CDR3 DNA reads as TGCAGTGCTAGTCGGTCCCGACACGGAGGCACAGATGCGCAGTATTTT.

This clonotype was counted ten times or more. The rearrangement uses TRBV2 and TRBJ2-7; D may be TRBD1 or TRBD2 (5 bases each). From germline, CDR1 is SNHLY and CDR2 FYNNEI. V lost 5 bases to trimming and J lost 2 bases, with 13 bases between them. This CDR3 contains 14 residues. The CDR3 sequence is CASSRSRDAYEQYF. The CDR3 region has the DNA TGTGCCAGCAGTCGATCCCGGGACGCCTACGAGCAGTACTTC.

The J gene is TRBJ2-2, the V gene TRBV6-1; the match to TRBD2 covers 12 bases. CDR3 length equals 19 residues. V lost 7 bases and J lost 5; bases outside the gene matches: 17. Germline loops: CDR1 MNHNS, CDR2 SASEGT. CDR3 region: CASTNQGLAGLGGTGELFF. For the CDR3, the DNA is TGTGCCAGCACCAACCAAGGACTAGCGGGATTAGGCGGGACCGGGGAGCTGTTTTTT.

This clonotype was observed many times. This chain joins TRBV7-9 and TRBJ2-3, with 7 nucleotides matching TRBD1. This CDR3 is 14 amino acids long. J gave up 9 bases and V 4 bases, and 10 bases lay outside the gene matches. Germline-derived CDR1 and CDR2 are SEHNR and FQNEAQ (reference sequence). The DNA for the CDR3 is TGTGCCAGCAGCTCCGAGCCCACAGGGGCAACGCAGTATTTT. Translation: CASSSEPTGATQYF.

This clonotype came up many times. The J gene is TRBJ1-1, the V gene TRBV5-1, with 8 nucleotides matching TRBD1. This CDR3 comprises 15 residues. V dropped 4 bases and J dropped 1; count of bases not matched to a gene: 6. Germline CDR1 and CDR2: SGHRS and YFSETQ. The CDR3 sequence: CASSLPGGANTEAFF. As DNA, the CDR3 is TGCGCCAGCAGCCTCCCAGGGGGCGCGAACACTGAAGCTTTCTTT.

This clonotype has more than one count but fewer than ten. The chain combines TRBV29-1 with TRBJ2-3, with D perhaps TRBD1 (5 bases). Germline lookup yields CDR1 SQVTM and CDR2 ANQGSEA. CDR3 size: 14 residues. V shed 6 bases and J shed 0 bases, with 13 bases lying between them. The CDR3 region has the DNA TGCAGCGTGATCAGGGCAACTAGCACAGATACGCAGTATTTT. It translates to CSVIRATSTDTQYF.

This rearrangement joins TRBV30 to TRBJ2-7; 7 bases map to TRBD2. Germline trimming cut 7 bases from V and 2 bases from J; bases unmatched to any gene: 11. The CDR3 is 14 amino acids. CDR1 and CDR2 from the germline V gene are GTSNPN and SVGIG (reference sequence). The CDR3 DNA follows: TGTGCCTTGGGCGCGGGACTAAGCACCTACGAGCAGTACTTC. As protein: CALGAGLSTYEQYF.

The V gene is TRBV28, the J gene TRBJ1-2; 8 nucleotides align to TRBD1. The CDR3 is 15 amino acids. Germline V lookup: CDR1 MDHEN, CDR2 SYDVKM. The junction had 11 bases not matched to a gene; V was cut back by 7 bases and J by 4 bases. The CDR3 protein is CASINPDRAGYGYTF. DNA of the CDR3: TGTGCCAGCATCAACCCGGACAGGGCCGGCTATGGCTACACCTTC.

There are a few counts of this clonotype. The genes are TRBV29-1 and TRBJ2-3; D not resolved. The V end was cut by 0 bases, the J end by 8 bases, with 12 bases between. This CDR3 has 13 amino acids. Looked up from germline, CDR1 is SQVTM and CDR2 is ANQGSEA. Here the CDR3 DNA reads TGCAGCGTTGAAGATCCTCGGGCTAGTACGCAGTATTTT. Its translation: CSVEDPRASTQYF.

This clonotype was seen many times. The rearrangement links TRBV30 to TRBJ1-2, with D maybe TRBD1 (5 bases). The V and J ends lost 3 bases and 4 bases respectively, with 9 bases between them. There are 12 residues in the CDR3. CDR1 is GTSNPN and CDR2 is SVGIG in the germline V gene (reference sequence). The CDR3 DNA follows: TGTGCCTGGAGGGGGGTGGGCTATGGCTACACCTTC. Translated: CAWRGVGYGYTF. Full variable domain (remainder filled in from reference TRBV30 and TRBJ1-2): SQTIHQWPATLVQPVGSPLSLECTVEGTSNPNLYWYRQAAGRGLQLLFYSVGIGQISSEVPQNLSASRPQDRQFILSSKKLLLSDSGFYLCAWRGVGYGYTFGSGTRLTVV.

This chain connects TRBV12-3 or TRBV12-4 to TRBJ1-3; TRBD1 aligns across 7 bases. The V and J ends lost 8 bases and 0 bases, in that order; junction bases with no gene match: 7. The CDR3 totals 15 residues. CDR3 bases: TGTGCCAGCCTGCTGGGGACAGTCTCTGGAAACACCATATATTTT. It yields the protein CASLLGTVSGNTIYF.

The V gene is TRBV5-1, the J gene TRBJ2-1; D tentatively fits TRBD1 or TRBD2 (7 bases each). The CDR3 length is 17 residues. Germline assignment: CDR1 SGHRS and CDR2 YFSETQ. V lost 6 bases to trimming and J lost 7 bases, with 26 bases between them. The CDR3 protein is CASTLAGGGPLGNEQFF. In DNA, the CDR3 is TGCGCCAGCACCCTCGCAGGGGGAGGGCCACTGGGGAATGAGCAGTTCTTC. Drawing the rest from reference TRBV5-1 and TRBJ2-1, the complete variable domain is KAGVTQTPRYLIKTRGQQVTLSCSPISGHRSVSWYQQTPGQGLQFLFEYFSETQRNKGNFPGRFSGRQFSNSRSEMNVSTLELGDSALYLCASTLAGGGPLGNEQFFGPGTRLTVL.

The rearrangement uses TRBV10-2 and TRBJ1-1, with D possibly matching TRBD1 (6 bases). The CDR3 covers 14 residues. Germline loops: CDR1 WSHSY, CDR2 SAAADI. The V end was cut by 7 bases, the J end by 3 bases, with 15 bases between. CDR3 in DNA: TGCGCCAGCATCAAACAGGGAAGCGACACTGAAGCTTTCTTT. Protein: CASIKQGSDTEAFF.

Ten or more counts support this clonotype. The chain has TRBV6-1 and TRBJ1-2; 7 nucleotides agree with TRBD1. Germline CDR1 MNHNS, CDR2 SASEGT. Losses at the gene ends were 7 bases for V and 3 bases for J; bases not matched to a gene: 2. This CDR3 is built from 12 residues. The CDR3 DNA follows: TGTGCCAGCAAAACAGGGGACTATGGCTACACCTTC. Translating it yields CASKTGDYGYTF.

In this sample, this clonotype turned up many times. The chain employs TRBV2 and TRBJ1-1, with D possibly being TRBD1 (5 bases). The ends were cut back, 6 bases at V and 0 bases at J, with 14 bases in the middle. The CDR3 has 15 amino acids. CDR1 and CDR2 (germline): SNHLY, FYNNEI. The CDR3 is CASSNTRQMNTEAFF. The DNA of the CDR3 is TGTGCCAGCAGCAACACCCGACAGATGAACACTGAAGCTTTCTTT.

The chain combines TRBV13 with TRBJ2-3; 14 bases agree with TRBD2. CDR3 size: 16 residues. V dropped 4 bases and J dropped 8; count of bases not matched to a gene: 8. Germline-derived CDR1 and CDR2 are PRHDT and FYEKMQ (reference sequence). CDR3 sequence: CASSWPTSGRAVTQYF. For the CDR3, the DNA is TGTGCCAGCAGCTGGCCGACTAGCGGGAGGGCCGTTACGCAGTATTTT.

The rearrangement uses TRBV20-1 and TRBJ2-7; 7 positions match TRBD1. The germline V gene has CDR1 DFQATT and CDR2 SNEGSKA (reference sequence). This CDR3 has 13 residues. Germline trimming cut 3 bases from V and 3 bases from J; bases unmatched to any gene: 5. Here the CDR3 reads CSASRQGIYEQYF. The CDR3 DNA sequence: TGCAGTGCTAGCCGACAGGGAATCTACGAGCAGTACTTC.

This chain joins TRBV29-1 and TRBJ2-1; 7 bases are a match to TRBD2. V dropped 5 bases and J dropped 7; count of bases not matched to a gene: 8. This CDR3 spans 13 amino acids. Germline V gene sequence: CDR1 SQVTM, CDR2 ANQGSEA. The CDR3 nucleotides read TGCAGCGTTTCAACTAGCGAATTGAATGAGCAGTTCTTC. It is translated as CSVSTSELNEQFF.

This chain joins TRBV6-4 and TRBJ2-3, with 10 positions matching TRBD2. The CDR3 has 15 amino acids. CDR1 and CDR2 from the germline V gene are MRHNA and SNTAGT. The V gene end was trimmed by 2 bases and the J gene end by 4 bases; junction bases not matched to a gene: 3. The CDR3 DNA reads TGTGCCAGCAGTGACAGCGGGGGGGCCTCAGATACGCAGTATTTT. Protein sequence: CASSDSGGASDTQYF.

This clonotype has just one count. The chain combines TRBV3-1 with TRBJ1-5; 10 bases fit TRBD1. This CDR3 has 18 residues. V lost 6 bases and J lost 3; bases outside the gene matches: 14. Per the germline V gene, CDR1 is LGHDT and CDR2 is YNNKEL (reference sequence). The DNA of the CDR3 is TGTGCCAGCAGTGCAAACCGGGACAGGGGTCTCTCCAATCAGCCCCAGCATTTT. Protein product: CASSANRDRGLSNQPQHF. The full variable domain, its missing parts supplied by reference TRBV3-1 and TRBJ1-5, is DTAVSQTPKYLVTQMGNDKSIKCEQNLGHDTMYWYKQDSKKFLKIMFSYNNKELIINETVPNRFSPKSPDKAHLNLHINSLELGDSAVYFCASSANRDRGLSNQPQHFGDGTRLSIL.

Many counts were recorded for this clonotype. This chain uses TRBV2 with TRBJ2-1; D gene uncertain. V was shortened by 2 bases and J by 5 bases, with 13 bases between the two germline ends. This CDR3 is built from 15 residues. From germline, CDR1 is SNHLY and CDR2 FYNNEI. For the CDR3, the DNA is TGTGCCAGCAGTGAACTAGTTTGGTCCCACAATGAGCAGTTCTTC. Protein product: CASSELVWSHNEQFF.

This clonotype was seen many times. V is TRBV5-1 and J is TRBJ2-3; 9 bases are shared with TRBD1. V was pared by 4 bases and J by 4 bases, with 4 bases of the junction left unmatched. Germline V CDR1 and CDR2: SGHRS, YFSETQ. The CDR3 is 14 residues long. The CDR3 coding sequence is TGCGCCAGCAGCCTCGGGACAGGGTCAGATACGCAGTATTTT. As protein: CASSLGTGSDTQYF.

V gene TRBV7-2 combines with J gene TRBJ2-7; 7 bases map to TRBD2. CDR3 length: 14 amino acids. Looked up from germline, CDR1 is SGHTA and CDR2 is FQGNSA. V lost 5 bases to trimming and J lost 2 bases; unmatched junction nucleotides: 6. DNA for the CDR3: TGTGCCAGCAGCCTTCAAGCGGGGACCTACGAGCAGTACTTC. It yields the protein CASSLQAGTYEQYF.

This clonotype was counted between two and nine times. The CDR3, as DNA: TGTGCCAGCAGCTTCGACAGGTCAGACAATGAGCAGTTCTTC. Translated: CASSFDRSDNEQFF. The chain combines TRBV5-6 with TRBJ2-1; TRBD1 is a possible D gene (6 bases). Trimming shortened V by 2 bases and J by 5 bases, and 11 bases separated the two germline ends. The CDR3 length is 14 residues. CDR1 and CDR2 from the germline V gene are SGHDT and YYEEEE.

This clonotype was observed a few times. The V call is TRBV5-1, the J call TRBJ2-1; no clear D gene. Trimming removed 6 bases from V and 7 bases from J, with 8 bases in between. CDR3 length: 11 amino acids. From germline, CDR1 is SGHRS and CDR2 YFSETQ. The CDR3 sequence is CASTLGNEQFF. Written as DNA, the CDR3 is TGCGCCAGCACCCTAGGGAATGAGCAGTTCTTC. Complete variable domain (other parts from reference TRBV5-1 and TRBJ2-1): KAGVTQTPRYLIKTRGQQVTLSCSPISGHRSVSWYQQTPGQGLQFLFEYFSETQRNKGNFPGRFSGRQFSNSRSEMNVSTLELGDSALYLCASTLGNEQFFGPGTRLTVL.

The gene calls are TRBV4-1 and TRBJ2-7, with 14 bases that match TRBD2. Germline V gene sequence: CDR1 MGHRA, CDR2 YSYEKL. Unmatched junction bases numbered 11, after V lost 0 bases and J lost 4 bases. This CDR3 region has 19 residues. The CDR3 spells CASSQEIGTSGRIRYEQYF. The CDR3 coding sequence is TGCGCCAGCAGCCAAGAGATAGGGACTAGCGGGAGAATCCGGTACGAGCAGTACTTC.

This clonotype has a count of ten or more. The chain's CDR3 is CASSYPGTRMLFF. CDR3 DNA sequence: TGTGCCAGCAGTTACCCCGGGACAAGAATGTTGTTCTTC. This chain uses TRBV6-5 with TRBJ2-1; possibly TRBD1 for D (6 bases). The CDR3 extends over 13 amino acids. The germline CDR1 and CDR2 sequences are MNHEY and SVGAGI. Trimming removed 2 bases from V and 15 bases from J, with 17 bases in between.